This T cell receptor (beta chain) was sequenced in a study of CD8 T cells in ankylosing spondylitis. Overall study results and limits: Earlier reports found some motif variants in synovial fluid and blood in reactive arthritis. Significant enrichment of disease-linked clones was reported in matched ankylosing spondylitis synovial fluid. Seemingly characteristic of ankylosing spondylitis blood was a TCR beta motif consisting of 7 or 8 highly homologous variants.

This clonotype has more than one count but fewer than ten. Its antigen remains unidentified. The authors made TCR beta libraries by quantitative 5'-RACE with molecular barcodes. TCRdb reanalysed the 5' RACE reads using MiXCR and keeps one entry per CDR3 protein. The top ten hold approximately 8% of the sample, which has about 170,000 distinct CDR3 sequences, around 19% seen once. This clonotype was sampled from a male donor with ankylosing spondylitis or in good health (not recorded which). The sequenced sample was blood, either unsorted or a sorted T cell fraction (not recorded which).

CDR3 coding DNA: TGCGCCAGCAGCCAAGGACTAGCGGGAGTGTACAATGAGCAGTTCTTC. Translated, it gives CASSQGLAGVYNEQFF. This rearrangement joins TRBV4-1 to TRBJ2-1; TRBD2 matches 12 bases. The CDR3 is 16 residues long. Germline V gene data show CDR1 as MGHRA and CDR2 as YSYEKL. With 1 base clipped from V and 4 bases from J, the junction kept 2 bases outside the gene matches.